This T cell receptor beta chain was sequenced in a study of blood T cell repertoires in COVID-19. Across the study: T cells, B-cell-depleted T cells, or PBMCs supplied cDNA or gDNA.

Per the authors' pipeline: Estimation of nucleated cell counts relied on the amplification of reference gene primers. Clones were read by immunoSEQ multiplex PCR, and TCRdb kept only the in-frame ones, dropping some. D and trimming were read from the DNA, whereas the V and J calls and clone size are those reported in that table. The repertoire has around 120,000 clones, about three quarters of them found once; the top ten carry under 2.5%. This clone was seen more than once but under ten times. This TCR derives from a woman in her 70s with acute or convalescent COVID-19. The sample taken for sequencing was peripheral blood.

The CDR3 sequence: CASTRQGDSGELFF. CDR3 DNA sequence: TGTGCCAGTACTCGACAGGGGGATAGCGGGGAGCTGTTTTTT. V is TRBV19 and J is TRBJ2-2; 9 bases agree with TRBD1. The germline V gene has CDR1 LNHDA and CDR2 SQIVND (reference sequence). The V segment lost 7 bases and the J segment 7 bases; nucleotides outside the gene matches: 7. This CDR3 spans 14 amino acids.